A single sample gave rise to the 31 T cell receptor beta chains below, sequenced in a study of T cell responses to AZD1222 COVID-19 vaccine. This table comes from immunoSEQ multiplex PCR, and its TCRdb copy is limited to in-frame clones, with some not included. This table has around 120,000 clones, 90% appearing once. The sequencing here drew on peripheral blood, taken on day 0 of AZD1222 vaccination. These receptors were taken from an adult in good health.

The CDR3: CASMKRMGLGQYF. The CDR3, as DNA: TGTGCCAGCATGAAGCGAATGGGGCTAGGGCAGTACTTC. The rearrangement links TRBV27 to TRBJ2-7; D might be TRBD1 (5 bases). Germline CDR1 reads MNHEY; CDR2 reads SMNVEV (reference sequence). The CDR3 extends over 13 amino acids. The germline V and J ends were trimmed by 7 bases and 9 bases, with 19 bases remaining between them.

J is TRBJ2-2 and V is TRBV5-1; TRBD1 might be the D (5 bases). The CDR3 spans 13 residues. The V end lost 5 bases, the J end lost 7 bases, and 12 bases lay between the germline ends. CDR1 and CDR2 from the germline V gene are SGHRS and YFSETQ. The CDR3 loop reads CASREGDDGELFF. CDR3 coding DNA: TGCGCCAGCAGGGAAGGGGATGACGGGGAGCTGTTTTTT.

The chain is built from TRBV28 and TRBJ2-3; D not resolved. Trimming removed 6 bases at V and 6 bases at J, with 13 bases between. This CDR3 has 13 amino acids. Germline values: CDR1 MDHEN, CDR2 SYDVKM. The CDR3 region is CASRLGVRDTQYF. The DNA for the CDR3 is TGTGCCAGCAGACTGGGCGTGAGGGATACGCAGTATTTT.

This chain connects TRBV29-1 to TRBJ1-1, with D possibly matching TRBD1 (5 bases). V was clipped by 2 bases and J by 0 bases, with 13 bases between them. Per the germline V gene, CDR1 is SQVTM and CDR2 is ANQGSEA. The CDR3 is made up of 15 amino acids. As DNA, the CDR3 is TGCAGCGTTGAACCTGTCCGGGGCATGAACACTGAAGCTTTCTTT. This encodes CSVEPVRGMNTEAFF.

The chain combines TRBV27 with TRBJ1-3, with D uncertain. Trimming stripped 8 bases from V and 0 bases from J, with 20 bases between. CDR1 is MNHEY and CDR2 is SMNVEV in the germline V gene (reference sequence). This CDR3 contains 17 residues. The CDR3 bases are TGTGCCAGCTCCCCTAGGCACCTAGAGAGCTCTGGAAACACCATATATTTT. It translates to CASSPRHLESSGNTIYF.

Note on this clone: Compared with germline, one end of the junction differs, possibly owing to a read error. The rearrangement joins TRBV15 to TRBJ1-5; D perhaps matches TRBD1 (6 bases). This CDR3 contains 13 residues. Per germline, CDR1 LNHNV and CDR2 YYDKDF (reference sequence). The CDR3 protein is CVTSRGTFQPQHF. Written as DNA, the CDR3 is TGTGTCACCAGCCGGGGGACATTTCAGCCCCAGCATTTT.

The V gene is TRBV2, the J gene TRBJ1-2; D not resolved. The germline gives CDR1 SNHLY, CDR2 FYNNEI. The CDR3 is made up of 13 amino acids. V was trimmed by 2 bases and J by 7 bases, leaving 11 bases between them. The CDR3 coding sequence is TGTGCCAGCAGTGAATATGGGCTGGGTGGCTACACCTTC. Translating it yields CASSEYGLGGYTF.

The chain couples TRBV18 to TRBJ2-7; D is undetermined. The CDR3 sequence is 14 residues long. Trimming shortened V by 0 bases and J by 2 bases, and 8 bases separated the two germline ends. CDR1 is KGHSH and CDR2 is LQKENI in the germline V gene. Here the CDR3 DNA reads TGTGCCAGCTCACCACCCAGGACGGCCTACGAGCAGTACTTC. It is translated as CASSPPRTAYEQYF. The full variable domain, rest sourced from reference TRBV18 and TRBJ2-7, is NAGVMQNPRHLVRRRGQEARLRCSPMKGHSHVYWYRQLPEEGLKFMVYLQKENIIDESGMPKERFSAEFPKEGPSILRIQQVVRGDSAAYFCASSPPRTAYEQYFGPGTRLTVT.

This chain connects TRBV5-1 to TRBJ1-2; D is uncertain. CDR3 length: 11 amino acids. In germline, CDR1 is SGHRS, CDR2 YFSETQ. Trimming removed 3 bases from V and 8 bases from J, with 8 bases in between. The CDR3 loop reads CASSSSTGYTF. The DNA of the CDR3 is TGCGCCAGCAGCTCCTCAACAGGCTACACCTTC.

The V gene is TRBV18, the J gene TRBJ1-2; 7 bases are a match to TRBD1. Germline loops: CDR1 KGHSH, CDR2 LQKENI. The CDR3 is 15 residues long. V lost 0 bases and J lost 8; bases outside the gene matches: 9. CDR3 in amino acids: CASSPPTGNLRGYTF. The CDR3 nucleotides are TGTGCCAGCTCACCACCGACAGGGAATCTTAGGGGCTACACCTTC. The whole variable domain, filled in from reference TRBV18 and TRBJ1-2, reads NAGVMQNPRHLVRRRGQEARLRCSPMKGHSHVYWYRQLPEEGLKFMVYLQKENIIDESGMPKERFSAEFPKEGPSILRIQQVVRGDSAAYFCASSPPTGNLRGYTFGSGTRLTVV.

The J gene is TRBJ2-1, the V gene TRBV19; maybe TRBD1 (5 bases). Germline CDR1 LNHDA, CDR2 SQIVND (reference sequence). This CDR3 region has 11 residues. V lost 5 bases and J 12 bases, leaving 11 bases between the germline ends. This chain's CDR3 is CASSYRGWQFF. The DNA of the CDR3 is TGTGCCAGTAGTTATAGGGGTTGGCAGTTCTTC.

The chain has TRBV19 and TRBJ1-3, with D unclear. V lost 7 bases and J 0 bases, leaving 10 bases between the germline ends. Germline V gene lookup returns CDR1 LNHDA and CDR2 SQIVND (reference sequence). The CDR3 has 14 residues. The CDR3 sequence is CASKPVYSGNTIYF. The DNA of the CDR3 is TGTGCCAGTAAACCGGTTTACTCTGGAAACACCATATATTTT. Combining the CDR3 with reference TRBV19 and TRBJ1-3 gives the whole variable domain DGGITQSPKYLFRKEGQNVTLSCEQNLNHDAMYWYRQDPGQGLRLIYYSQIVNDFQKGDIAEGYSVSREKKESFPLTVTSAQKNPTAFYLCASKPVYSGNTIYFGEGSWLTVV.

The J gene is TRBJ2-1, the V gene TRBV5-1; D perhaps matches TRBD2 (5 bases). With 0 bases removed from V and 8 bases from J, the gap between germline ends came to 9 bases. This CDR3 has 13 residues. Germline lookup yields CDR1 SGHRS and CDR2 YFSETQ. The CDR3, as DNA: TGCGCCAGCAGCTTGGCGACTATGGATGAGCAGTTCTTC. Translation gives CASSLATMDEQFF.

The chain is built from TRBV5-1 and TRBJ1-5, with a tentative D call TRBD1 (5 bases). The CDR3 spans 15 residues. V was shortened by 3 bases and J by 0 bases, with 10 bases between the two germline ends. Germline CDR1 is SGHRS and CDR2 is YFSETQ. The DNA of the CDR3 is TGCGCCAGCAGCTGGGGGACGGCTAGCAATCAGCCCCAGCATTTT. Its translation is CASSWGTASNQPQHF.

This chain uses TRBV2 with TRBJ2-7, with D uncertain. This CDR3 comprises 13 residues. V lost 3 bases and J lost 0, with 6 bases in between. Looked up from germline, CDR1 is SNHLY and CDR2 is FYNNEI. The chain's CDR3 is CASSEEYSYEQYF. The CDR3 region has the DNA TGTGCCAGCAGTGAGGAGTACTCCTACGAGCAGTACTTC. Full variable domain (remainder filled in from reference TRBV2 and TRBJ2-7): EPEVTQTPSHQVTQMGQEVILRCVPISNHLYFYWYRQILGQKVEFLVSFYNNEISEKSEIFDDQFSVERPDGSNFTLKIRSTKLEDSAMYFCASSEEYSYEQYFGPGTRLTVT.

The chain combines TRBV5-1 with TRBJ2-5; a possible D gene is TRBD1 (6 bases). The V end was cut by 2 bases, the J end by 7 bases, with 18 bases between. CDR1 is SGHRS and CDR2 is YFSETQ in the germline V gene. The CDR3 is 15 amino acids. The CDR3 DNA reads TGCGCCAGCAGCTTAGACACACGGGACACGGGGACCCAGTACTTC. It translates to CASSLDTRDTGTQYF. The variable domain in full, completed from reference TRBV5-1 and TRBJ2-5, reads KAGVTQTPRYLIKTRGQQVTLSCSPISGHRSVSWYQQTPGQGLQFLFEYFSETQRNKGNFPGRFSGRQFSNSRSEMNVSTLELGDSALYLCASSLDTRDTGTQYFGPGTRLLVL.

This clone was picked up one time. This chain links TRBV9 with TRBJ1-4; no clear D. This CDR3 is built from 14 residues. Trimming shortened V by 0 bases and J by 8 bases, and 11 bases separated the two germline ends. Germline values: CDR1 SGDLS, CDR2 YYNGEE. The CDR3 sequence: CASSVEAIREKLFF. CDR3 bases: TGTGCCAGCAGCGTAGAGGCTATAAGGGAAAAACTGTTTTTT.

V usage is TRBV6-2 or TRBV6-3 and J usage is TRBJ1-6; D possibly corresponds to TRBD1 (5 bases). The germline gives CDR1 MNHEY, CDR2 SVGEGT. This CDR3 is built from 16 residues. V lost 0 bases to trimming and J lost 9 bases, with 15 bases between them. The CDR3 nucleotides are TGTGCCAGCAGTTACTCCGCCGGGGGACTCGGTTCACCCCTCCACTTT. Translated: CASSYSAGGLGSPLHF.

The V gene is TRBV6-1, the J gene TRBJ1-1, with a weak D call TRBD1 (6 bases). Germline CDR1 and CDR2: MNHNS and SASEGT. CDR3 length: 15 amino acids. V was cut by 3 bases and J by 4 bases, with 15 bases left in between. In DNA, the CDR3 is TGTGCCAGCAGTGAGGCAGGGGAAGGGATCACTGAAGCTTTCTTT. Its protein is CASSEAGEGITEAFF.

About this clone itself: The sample contains more than one DNA sequence encoding this CDR3. The chain combines TRBV28 with TRBJ1-2; D is unclear. Germline CDR1 MDHEN, CDR2 SYDVKM. V lost 2 bases and J lost 0, with 4 bases in between. This CDR3 has 13 amino acids. CDR3 residues: CASSLGSNYGYTF. DNA of the CDR3: TGTGCCAGCAGTTTAGGGTCTAACTATGGCTACACCTTC.

The chain has TRBV5-1 and TRBJ2-6; 10 nucleotides agree with TRBD1. Germline trimming cut 0 bases from V and 1 base from J; bases unmatched to any gene: 1. The CDR3 sequence is 17 residues long. CDR1 SGHRS and CDR2 YFSETQ come from the germline V gene. The CDR3 loop reads CASSLGQGASGANVLTF. CDR3 bases: TGCGCCAGCAGCTTGGGACAGGGGGCATCTGGGGCCAACGTCCTGACTTTC.

The chain joins TRBV6-1 to TRBJ2-1; D call uncertain. From germline, CDR1 is MNHNS and CDR2 SASEGT. Trimming took off 3 bases at V and 4 bases at J, with 13 bases between the two ends. CDR3 length equals 15 residues. The CDR3 here is CASSDRPMAYNEQFF. Written as DNA, the CDR3 is TGTGCCAGCAGTGACCGACCAATGGCGTACAATGAGCAGTTCTTC.

The CDR3 is CASRGGGAPSEQYF. CDR3 coding DNA: TGTGCCAGCCGCGGTGGAGGGGCCCCCTCCGAGCAGTACTTC. The genes are TRBV6-5 and TRBJ2-7; maybe TRBD2 (6 bases). Germline loops: CDR1 MNHEY, CDR2 SVGAGI. Trimming took 8 bases from V and 6 from J, leaving 20 bases between them. The CDR3 covers 14 residues.

This clone was observed a single time. The chain links TRBV10-3 to TRBJ1-2, with a tentative D call TRBD1 (6 bases). Between the trimmed V and J ends, which lost 2 bases and 4 bases, there was a span of 14 bases. This CDR3 spans 15 amino acids. CDR1 and CDR2 from the germline V gene are ENHRY and SYGVKD. For the CDR3, the DNA is TGTGCCATCAGTGAGAGTGGGGGGGCGGGCTATGGCTACACCTTC. Amino acid sequence: CAISESGGAGYGYTF.

This clone was picked up one time. The same CDR3 also results from other DNA sequences found in this sample. This chain joins TRBV3-1 (or the pseudogene TRBV3-2) and TRBJ2-1, with TRBD2 identical over 10 bases. V lost 1 base, J lost 4 bases, and 1 base stayed unmatched. This CDR3 is 15 amino acids long. Germline-derived CDR1 and CDR2 are LGHDT and YNNKEL (reference sequence). In nucleotides, the CDR3 is TGTGCCAGCAGCCAAGGACTAGCGGGTTACAATGAGCAGTTCTTC. Protein product: CASSQGLAGYNEQFF.

The chain recombines TRBV3-1 (or the pseudogene TRBV3-2) with TRBJ2-7; perhaps TRBD2 as D (6 bases). Trimming cost V 4 bases and J 2 bases, with 15 bases left between them. This CDR3 contains 15 residues. Germline V gene lookup returns CDR1 LGHDT and CDR2 YNNKEL (reference sequence). As DNA, the CDR3 is TGTGCCAGCAGCCCTACCCTAGCGTCCACCTACGAGCAGTACTTC. Protein product: CASSPTLASTYEQYF.

This clone showed up just a few times. This chain links TRBV6-2 or TRBV6-3 with TRBJ2-1, with 11 bases that match TRBD2. With 5 bases clipped from V and 4 bases from J, the junction kept 13 bases outside the gene matches. Germline V gene lookup returns CDR1 MNHEY and CDR2 SVGEGT. The CDR3 extends over 18 amino acids. The CDR3 reads CASSTYNLAGGAYNEQFF. As DNA, the CDR3 is TGTGCCAGCAGTACCTACAATTTAGCGGGAGGGGCTTACAATGAGCAGTTCTTC.

The chain carries TRBV28 and TRBJ1-4, with D uncertain. The CDR3 length is 12 residues. Germline V gives CDR1 MDHEN, CDR2 SYDVKM. Trimming shortened V by 2 bases and J by 8 bases, and 6 bases separated the two germline ends. CDR3 sequence (DNA): TGTGCCAGCAGTTTAGCGGGGGAAAAACTGTTTTTT. It codes for CASSLAGEKLFF. Complete variable domain (other parts from reference TRBV28 and TRBJ1-4): DVKVTQSSRYLVKRTGEKVFLECVQDMDHENMFWYRQDPGLGLRLIYFSYDVKMKEKGDIPEGYSVSREKKERFSLILESASTNQTSMYLCASSLAGEKLFFGSGTQLSVL.

This chain links TRBV5-1 with TRBJ2-5; D remains ambiguous. V lost 1 base and J 2 bases, leaving 9 bases between the germline ends. This CDR3 has 14 amino acids. Germline lookup yields CDR1 SGHRS and CDR2 YFSETQ. Here the CDR3 reads CASSLRPVQETQYF. The CDR3 nucleotides are TGCGCCAGCAGCTTGCGGCCGGTACAAGAGACCCAGTACTTC.

The rearrangement joins TRBV5-6 to TRBJ1-5; TRBD1 matches at 7 bases. J lost 7 bases, V lost 0 bases, and 4 bases had no gene match. This CDR3 is built from 14 residues. Germline lookup yields CDR1 SGHDT and CDR2 YYEEEE. CDR3: CASSLGQGGQPQHF. CDR3 DNA: TGTGCCAGCAGCTTGGGACAGGGTGGCCAGCCCCAGCATTTT. The entire variable domain, with the rest obtained from reference TRBV5-6 and TRBJ1-5, is as follows: DAGVTQSPTHLIKTRGQQVTLRCSPKSGHDTVSWYQQALGQGPQFIFQYYEEEERQRGNFPDRFSGHQFPNYSSELNVNALLLGDSALYLCASSLGQGGQPQHFGDGTRLSIL.

The rearrangement joins TRBV15 to TRBJ1-5; TRBD1 matches 9 bases. CDR3 length: 16 amino acids. CDR1 and CDR2 from the germline V gene are LNHNV and YYDKDF (reference sequence). V was pared by 1 base and J by 4 bases, with 5 bases of the junction left unmatched. CDR3 coding DNA: TGTGCCACCAGCAGAGTGGGACAGGGAGGGAATCAGCCCCAGCATTTT. Amino acid sequence: CATSRVGQGGNQPQHF.